The T cell receptor beta chain under discussion was sequenced for a study of blood T cell repertoires in COVID-19. Whole-study context: The United States, Italy and Spain supplied acute and convalescent COVID-19 samples.

This clone was observed once. Germline V gene sequence: CDR1 SGHRS, CDR2 YFSETQ. The V and J ends lost 0 bases and 8 bases, in that order; junction bases with no gene match: 1. The CDR3 sequence is 12 residues long. Profiled with immunoSEQ multiplex PCR; TCRdb holds only in-frame clones, not every one. Here the sample spans 250,000 to 350,000 clones, 88% being singletons. The clonotype comes from a woman aged 25-40 years who had recovered from COVID-19. The sequenced sample consisted of peripheral blood. The genes are TRBV5-1 and TRBJ1-2, with 7 bases identical to TRBD1. The DNA of the CDR3 is TGCGCCAGCAGCTTGGAACAGGGGGGCTACACCTTC. Encoded protein: CASSLEQGGYTF.